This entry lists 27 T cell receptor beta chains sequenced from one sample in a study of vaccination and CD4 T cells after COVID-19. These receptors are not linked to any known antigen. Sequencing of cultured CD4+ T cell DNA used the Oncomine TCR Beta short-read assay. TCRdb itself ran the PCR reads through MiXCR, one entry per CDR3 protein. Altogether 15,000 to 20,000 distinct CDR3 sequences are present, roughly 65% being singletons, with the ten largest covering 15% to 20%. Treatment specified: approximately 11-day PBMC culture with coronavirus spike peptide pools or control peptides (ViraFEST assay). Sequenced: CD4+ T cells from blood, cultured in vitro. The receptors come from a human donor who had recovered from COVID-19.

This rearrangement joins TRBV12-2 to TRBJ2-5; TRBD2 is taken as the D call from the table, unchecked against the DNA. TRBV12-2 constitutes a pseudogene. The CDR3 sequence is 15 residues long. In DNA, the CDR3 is TGTGCAAGTCGCCCCCCGGGACTAGCGTGGGAGACCCAGTACTTC. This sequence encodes CASRPPGLAWETQYF.

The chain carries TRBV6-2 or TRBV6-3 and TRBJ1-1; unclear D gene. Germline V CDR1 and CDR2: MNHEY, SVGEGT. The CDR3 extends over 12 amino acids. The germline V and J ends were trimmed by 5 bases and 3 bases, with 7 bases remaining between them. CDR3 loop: CASSRVYTEAFF. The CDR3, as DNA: TGTGCCAGCAGTCGGGTGTACACTGAAGCTTTCTTT.

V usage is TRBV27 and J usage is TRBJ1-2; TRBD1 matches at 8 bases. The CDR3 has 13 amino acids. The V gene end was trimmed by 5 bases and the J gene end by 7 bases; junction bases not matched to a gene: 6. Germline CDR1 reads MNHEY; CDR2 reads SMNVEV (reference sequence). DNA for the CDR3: TGTGCCAGCAGTAAAGACAGGGGTGGTGGCTACACCTTC. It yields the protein CASSKDRGGGYTF.

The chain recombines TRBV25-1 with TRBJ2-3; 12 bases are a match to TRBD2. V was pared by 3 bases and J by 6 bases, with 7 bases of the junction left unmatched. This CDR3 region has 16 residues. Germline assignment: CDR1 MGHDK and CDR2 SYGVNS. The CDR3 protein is CASSENLAGGADTQYF. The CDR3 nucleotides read TGTGCCAGCAGTGAGAATCTAGCGGGGGGGGCGGATACGCAGTATTTT.

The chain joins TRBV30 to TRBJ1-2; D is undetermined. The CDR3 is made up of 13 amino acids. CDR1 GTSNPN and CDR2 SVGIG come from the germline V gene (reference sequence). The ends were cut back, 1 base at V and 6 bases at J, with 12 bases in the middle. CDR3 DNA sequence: TGTGCCTGGAGTGCCGGCCCTGGGGATGGCTACACCTTC. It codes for CAWSAGPGDGYTF.

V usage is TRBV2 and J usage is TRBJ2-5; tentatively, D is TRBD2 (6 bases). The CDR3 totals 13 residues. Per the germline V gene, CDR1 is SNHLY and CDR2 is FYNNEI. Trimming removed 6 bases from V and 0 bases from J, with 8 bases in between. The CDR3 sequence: CASSRDYQETQYF. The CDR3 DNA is TGTGCCAGCAGCAGGGACTACCAAGAGACCCAGTACTTC.

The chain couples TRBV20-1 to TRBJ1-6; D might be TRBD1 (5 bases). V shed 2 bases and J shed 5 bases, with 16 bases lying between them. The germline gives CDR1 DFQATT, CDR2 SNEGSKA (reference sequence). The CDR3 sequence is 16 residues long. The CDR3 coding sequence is TGCAGTGCTAGATATTCCGGGACTTCTGATAATTCACCCCTCCACTTT. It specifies CSARYSGTSDNSPLHF.

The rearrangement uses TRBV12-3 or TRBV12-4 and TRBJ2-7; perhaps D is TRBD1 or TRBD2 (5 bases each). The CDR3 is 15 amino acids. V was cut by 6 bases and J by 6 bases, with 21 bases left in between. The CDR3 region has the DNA TGTGCCAGCAGCCTCAGAGCAGGGAGTCAAGGCGAGCAGTACTTC. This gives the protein CASSLRAGSQGEQYF.

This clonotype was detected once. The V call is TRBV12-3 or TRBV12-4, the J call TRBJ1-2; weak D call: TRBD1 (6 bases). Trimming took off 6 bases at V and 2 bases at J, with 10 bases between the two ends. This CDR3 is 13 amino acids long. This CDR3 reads CASRPTGNYGYTF. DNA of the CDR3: TGTGCCAGCAGACCAACAGGGAACTATGGCTACACCTTC.

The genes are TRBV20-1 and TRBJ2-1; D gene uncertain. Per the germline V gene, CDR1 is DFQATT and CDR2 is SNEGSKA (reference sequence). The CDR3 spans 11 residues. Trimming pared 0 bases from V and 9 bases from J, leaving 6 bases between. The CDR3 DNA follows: TGCAGTGCTAGAGATTACCCTGAGCAGTTCTTC. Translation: CSARDYPEQFF.

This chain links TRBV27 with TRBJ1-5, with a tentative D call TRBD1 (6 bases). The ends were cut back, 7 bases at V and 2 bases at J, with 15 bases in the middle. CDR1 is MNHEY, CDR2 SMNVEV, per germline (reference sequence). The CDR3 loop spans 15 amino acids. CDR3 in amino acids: CASTPGGAGNQPQHF. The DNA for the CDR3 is TGTGCCAGCACCCCTGGGGGGGCTGGCAATCAGCCCCAGCATTTT.

CDR3 residues: CSARGLAGEVHEQYF. The CDR3 DNA sequence: TGCAGTGCTAGAGGACTAGCGGGAGAAGTACACGAGCAGTACTTC. The rearrangement links TRBV20-1 to TRBJ2-7; 12 bases map to TRBD2. The junction had 6 bases not matched to a gene; V was cut back by 1 base and J by 5 bases. There are 15 residues in the CDR3. Germline V gene data show CDR1 as DFQATT and CDR2 as SNEGSKA (reference sequence).

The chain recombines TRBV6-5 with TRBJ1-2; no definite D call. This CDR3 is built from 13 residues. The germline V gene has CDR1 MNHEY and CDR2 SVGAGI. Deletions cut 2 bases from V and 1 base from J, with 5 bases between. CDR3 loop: CASSYTLNYGYTF. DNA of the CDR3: TGTGCCAGCAGTTACACTCTTAACTATGGCTACACCTTC.

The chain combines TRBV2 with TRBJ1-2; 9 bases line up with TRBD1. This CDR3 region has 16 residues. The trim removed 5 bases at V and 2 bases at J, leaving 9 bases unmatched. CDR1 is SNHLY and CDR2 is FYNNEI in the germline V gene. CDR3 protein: CASSRRQGVANYGYTF. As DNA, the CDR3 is TGTGCCAGCAGTCGTAGACAGGGGGTTGCCAACTATGGCTACACCTTC.

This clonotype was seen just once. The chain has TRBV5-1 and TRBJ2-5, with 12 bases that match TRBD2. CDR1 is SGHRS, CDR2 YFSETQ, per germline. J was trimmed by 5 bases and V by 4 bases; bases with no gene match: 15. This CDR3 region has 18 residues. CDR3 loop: CASSRGPGLAGGLETQYF. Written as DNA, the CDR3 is TGCGCCAGCAGCCGGGGACCTGGGCTAGCGGGGGGGCTTGAGACCCAGTACTTC.

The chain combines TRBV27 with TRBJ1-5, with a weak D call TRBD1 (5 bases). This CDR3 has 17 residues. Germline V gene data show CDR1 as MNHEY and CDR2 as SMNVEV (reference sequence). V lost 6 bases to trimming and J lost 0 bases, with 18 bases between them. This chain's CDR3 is CASSRMTGGDSNQPQHF. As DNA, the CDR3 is TGTGCCAGCAGCCGTATGACTGGGGGGGATAGCAATCAGCCCCAGCATTTT.

The CDR3 reads CASNRQLPGENTEAFF. DNA of the CDR3: TGTGCCAGCAATAGACAGCTTCCCGGGGAGAACACTGAAGCTTTCTTT. The chain joins TRBV27 to TRBJ1-1, with D possibly TRBD1 on 5 matching bases. Germline V lookup: CDR1 MNHEY, CDR2 SMNVEV (reference sequence). The CDR3 loop spans 16 amino acids. V gave up 7 bases and J gave up 1 base, with 19 bases separating them.

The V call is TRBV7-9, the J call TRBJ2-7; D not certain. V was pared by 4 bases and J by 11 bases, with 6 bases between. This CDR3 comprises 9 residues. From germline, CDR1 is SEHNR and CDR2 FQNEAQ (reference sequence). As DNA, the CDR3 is TGTGCCAGCAGCTCCGCCGAGTACTTC. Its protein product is CASSSAEYF.

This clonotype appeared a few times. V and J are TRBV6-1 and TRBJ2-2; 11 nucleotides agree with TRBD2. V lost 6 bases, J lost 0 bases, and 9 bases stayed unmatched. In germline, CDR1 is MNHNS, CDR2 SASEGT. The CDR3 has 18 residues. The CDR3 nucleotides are TGTGCCAGCAGATCGCCACTAGCGGGGGCGGCGAACACCGGGGAGCTGTTTTTT. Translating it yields CASRSPLAGAANTGELFF.

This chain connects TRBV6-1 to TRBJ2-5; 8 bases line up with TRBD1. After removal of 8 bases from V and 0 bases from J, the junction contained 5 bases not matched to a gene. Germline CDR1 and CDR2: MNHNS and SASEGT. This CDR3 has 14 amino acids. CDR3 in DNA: TGTGCCAGCGGGCGACAGGGGTACCAAGAGACCCAGTACTTC. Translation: CASGRQGYQETQYF.

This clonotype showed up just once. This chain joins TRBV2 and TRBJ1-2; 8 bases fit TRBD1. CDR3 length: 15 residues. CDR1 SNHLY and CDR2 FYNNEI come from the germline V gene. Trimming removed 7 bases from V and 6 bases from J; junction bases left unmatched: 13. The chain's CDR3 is CASNSGGSGFDGYTF. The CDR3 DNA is TGTGCCAGCAATTCAGGGGGCTCTGGATTTGATGGCTACACCTTC.

The CDR3 nucleotides read TGTGCCAGCAGCTCCCCGAGCTCCTACGAGCAGTACTTC. Residues: CASSSPSSYEQYF. V gene TRBV7-9 combines with J gene TRBJ2-7; no reliable D call. This CDR3 spans 13 amino acids. CDR1 and CDR2 from the germline V gene are SEHNR and FQNEAQ (reference sequence). Trimming shortened V by 4 bases and J by 0 bases, and 7 bases separated the two germline ends.

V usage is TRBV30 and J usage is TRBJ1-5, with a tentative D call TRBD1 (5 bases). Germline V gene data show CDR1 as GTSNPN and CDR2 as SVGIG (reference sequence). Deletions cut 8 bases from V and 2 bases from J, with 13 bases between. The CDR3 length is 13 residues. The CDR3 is CAVKQGGNQPQHF. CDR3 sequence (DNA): TGTGCCGTTAAGCAGGGTGGCAATCAGCCCCAGCATTTT. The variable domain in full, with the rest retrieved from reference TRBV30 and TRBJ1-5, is SQTIHQWPATLVQPVGSPLSLECTVEGTSNPNLYWYRQAAGRGLQLLFYSVGIGQISSEVPQNLSASRPQDRQFILSSKKLLLSDSGFYLCAVKQGGNQPQHFGDGTRLSIL.

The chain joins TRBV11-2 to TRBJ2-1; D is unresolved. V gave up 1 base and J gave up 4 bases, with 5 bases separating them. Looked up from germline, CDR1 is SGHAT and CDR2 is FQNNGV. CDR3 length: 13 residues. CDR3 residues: CASSLGEYNEQFF. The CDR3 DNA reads TGTGCCAGCAGCTTAGGTGAATACAATGAGCAGTTCTTC.

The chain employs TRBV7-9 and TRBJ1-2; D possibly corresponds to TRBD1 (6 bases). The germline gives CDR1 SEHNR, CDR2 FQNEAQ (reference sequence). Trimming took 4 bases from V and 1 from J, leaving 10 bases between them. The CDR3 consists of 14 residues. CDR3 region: CASSYDRSNYGYTF. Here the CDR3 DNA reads TGTGCCAGCAGCTACGACAGGAGTAACTATGGCTACACCTTC.

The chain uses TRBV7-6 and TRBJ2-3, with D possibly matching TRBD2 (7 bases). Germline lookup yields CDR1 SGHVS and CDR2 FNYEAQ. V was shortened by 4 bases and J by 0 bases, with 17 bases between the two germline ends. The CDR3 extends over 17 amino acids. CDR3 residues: CASSSSWGGLSTDTQYF. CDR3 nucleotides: TGTGCCAGCAGCTCCTCCTGGGGGGGCCTTAGCACAGATACGCAGTATTTT.

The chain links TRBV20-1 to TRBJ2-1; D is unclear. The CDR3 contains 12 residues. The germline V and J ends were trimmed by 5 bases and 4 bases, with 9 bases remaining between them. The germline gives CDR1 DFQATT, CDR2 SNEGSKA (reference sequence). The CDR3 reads CSAETGYNEQFF. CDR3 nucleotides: TGCAGTGCTGAAACTGGATACAATGAGCAGTTCTTC.